The 27 T cell receptor beta chains reported below all come from one sample, sequenced in a study of blood T cell repertoires in COVID-19. TCRdb's copy holds only in-frame clones and misses some; the assay was immunoSEQ multiplex PCR. The repertoire holds around 310,000 clones, with around 90% as singletons. The sequenced sample consisted of peripheral blood. These receptors all come from a woman aged 35 to 49 with COVID-19, enrolled during active disease.

The chain recombines TRBV6-2 or TRBV6-3 with TRBJ2-3; 10 nucleotides line up with TRBD2. Germline lookup yields CDR1 MNHEY and CDR2 SVGEGT. The CDR3 is 17 amino acids. With 2 bases clipped from V and 3 bases from J, the junction kept 8 bases outside the gene matches. DNA of the CDR3: TGTGCCAGCAGTTACCCCCCCCTAGCGGGAGAAACAGATACGCAGTATTTT. This sequence encodes CASSYPPLAGETDTQYF.

The chain couples TRBV13 to TRBJ1-1, with TRBD1 identical over 9 bases. Germline CDR1 and CDR2: PRHDT and FYEKMQ (reference sequence). CDR3 size: 14 residues. Trimming at V came to 5 bases and at J to 3 bases, leaving 4 bases not matched to a gene. DNA for the CDR3: TGTGCCAGCAGCCGCGGACAGGGGTACACTGAAGCTTTCTTT. Amino acids: CASSRGQGYTEAFF.

This clone appeared many times. This rearrangement joins TRBV3-1 (or the pseudogene TRBV3-2) to TRBJ2-7; D is possibly TRBD1 (6 bases). From germline, CDR1 is LGHDT and CDR2 YNNKEL (reference sequence). There are 13 residues in the CDR3. Trimming removed 0 bases at V and 6 bases at J, with 9 bases between. In DNA form, the CDR3 reads TGTGCCAGCAGCCAAGAATGGGGGCGCGAGCAGTACTTC. It codes for CASSQEWGREQYF.

The chain carries TRBV7-3 and TRBJ2-2; 10 nucleotides line up with TRBD2. This CDR3 is 15 amino acids long. The J segment lost 6 bases and the V segment lost 5 bases, leaving 6 bases of the junction unmatched. The germline V gene encodes CDR1 SGHTA and CDR2 FQGTGA. This chain's CDR3 is CASSRSGGAAGELFF. DNA of the CDR3: TGTGCCAGCAGCCGGAGCGGGGGGGCTGCCGGGGAGCTGTTTTTT.

The V gene is TRBV6-5, the J gene TRBJ1-1, with D tentatively TRBD1 (5 bases). V was cut by 6 bases and J by 6 bases, with 17 bases left in between. CDR3 size: 14 residues. CDR1 MNHEY and CDR2 SVGAGI come from the germline V gene. The CDR3: CASSRLGGGAEAFF. The CDR3 DNA sequence: TGTGCCAGCAGCCGGCTGGGTGGAGGGGCTGAAGCTTTCTTT.

The chain combines TRBV25-1 with TRBJ2-7; 10 bases match TRBD2. J lost 6 bases, V lost 4 bases, and 9 bases had no gene match. CDR3 size: 15 residues. Germline V gives CDR1 MGHDK, CDR2 SYGVNS. CDR3 nucleotides: TGTGCCAGCAGTGCGGACCTAGCGGGAGTCCGCGAGCAGTACTTC. It encodes CASSADLAGVREQYF.

For this clone: Within the sample, other DNA sequences also encode this same CDR3. The V call is TRBV3-1 (or the pseudogene TRBV3-2), the J call TRBJ1-4; D ambiguous. V was clipped by 0 bases and J by 8 bases, with 10 bases between them. In germline, CDR1 is LGHDT, CDR2 YNNKEL (reference sequence). The CDR3 length is 14 residues. In DNA, the CDR3 is TGTGCCAGCAGCCAAGATTTAGGAGGGGAAAAACTGTTTTTT. Translated, it gives CASSQDLGGEKLFF.

This clone was found once. J is TRBJ1-5 and V is TRBV4-1; D is unclear. V was trimmed by 5 bases and J by 0 bases, leaving 5 bases between them. The germline V gene has CDR1 MGHRA and CDR2 YSYEKL. The CDR3 loop spans 13 amino acids. CDR3 sequence reads: CASSLYSNQPQHF. The DNA of the CDR3 is TGCGCCAGCAGCTTATATAGCAATCAGCCCCAGCATTTT.

A remark on this clone: Different DNA sequences within this sample yield the same CDR3. This chain links TRBV7-2 with TRBJ2-3; 8 bases line up with TRBD1. Trimming took 3 bases from V and 0 from J; bases not matched to a gene: 2. The CDR3 sequence is 15 residues long. CDR1 is SGHTA, CDR2 FQGNSA, per germline. The CDR3 sequence: CASSFDRGSTDTQYF. The CDR3 DNA sequence: TGTGCCAGCAGCTTTGACAGGGGAAGCACAGATACGCAGTATTTT.

The chain is built from TRBV5-1 and TRBJ2-7; possible D gene TRBD1, 6 bases. V gave up 0 bases and J gave up 2 bases, with 9 bases separating them. Looked up from germline, CDR1 is SGHRS and CDR2 is YFSETQ. This CDR3 is built from 14 residues. The CDR3 sequence: CASSLGDMTYEQYF. In DNA form, the CDR3 reads TGCGCCAGCAGCTTGGGGGACATGACCTACGAGCAGTACTTC. Complete variable domain (other parts from reference TRBV5-1 and TRBJ2-7): KAGVTQTPRYLIKTRGQQVTLSCSPISGHRSVSWYQQTPGQGLQFLFEYFSETQRNKGNFPGRFSGRQFSNSRSEMNVSTLELGDSALYLCASSLGDMTYEQYFGPGTRLTVT.

J is TRBJ1-6 and V is TRBV28, with 7 bases identical to TRBD1. The CDR3 contains 14 residues. V lost 9 bases, J lost 8 bases, and 10 bases stayed unmatched. Germline V lookup: CDR1 MDHEN, CDR2 SYDVKM. The CDR3 protein is CASNKGATDSPLHF. The CDR3 bases are TGTGCCAGTAATAAGGGGGCTACGGATTCACCCCTCCACTTT. Looking up the rest from reference TRBV28 and TRBJ1-6 gives the full variable domain: DVKVTQSSRYLVKRTGEKVFLECVQDMDHENMFWYRQDPGLGLRLIYFSYDVKMKEKGDIPEGYSVSREKKERFSLILESASTNQTSMYLCASNKGATDSPLHFGNGTRLTVT.

The chain links TRBV7-2 to TRBJ2-5, with 7 bases identical to TRBD2. This CDR3 region has 15 residues. V shed 1 base, J shed 5 bases, and the junction held 7 bases outside the gene matches. Germline CDR1 SGHTA, CDR2 FQGNSA. CDR3 protein: CASSLVGSGLETQYF. The CDR3 nucleotides are TGTGCCAGCAGCTTAGTTGGTAGCGGGCTGGAGACCCAGTACTTC.

The V gene is TRBV6-2 or TRBV6-3, the J gene TRBJ2-2; D is unclear. Germline-derived CDR1 and CDR2 are MNHEY and SVGEGT. The CDR3 has 14 amino acids. V was shortened by 4 bases and J by 10 bases, with 16 bases between the two germline ends. CDR3 DNA: TGTGCCAGCAGTTTTTCTCTGATTAAACTGGAGCTGTTTTTT. This translates into CASSFSLIKLELFF.

The rearrangement uses TRBV7-9 and TRBJ1-2; TRBD1 is a possible D gene (6 bases). The CDR3 contains 15 residues. V was shortened by 5 bases and J by 2 bases, with 15 bases between the two germline ends. Germline values: CDR1 SEHNR, CDR2 FQNEAQ (reference sequence). CDR3 bases: TGTGCCAGCAGCCGAGGCGGACAGAAAAACTATGGCTACACCTTC. This gives the protein CASSRGGQKNYGYTF.

The genes are TRBV21-1 and TRBJ2-7; the table assigns TRBD1, which was not confirmed against the DNA. TRBV21-1 is a pseudogene segment. The CDR3 covers 16 residues. The CDR3 protein is CASSNSGTGTIYEQYF. Written as DNA, the CDR3 is TGTGCCAGCAGCAACTCCGGGACAGGGACAATCTACGAGCAGTACTTC.

The V call is TRBV5-4, the J call TRBJ2-1; 9 bases fit TRBD1. Trimming cost V 4 bases and J 3 bases; bases outside gene matches: 8. The CDR3 length is 16 residues. Germline V gene lookup returns CDR1 SGHNT and CDR2 YYREEE (reference sequence). The CDR3 DNA is TGTGCCAGCAGCACAGTCACAGGGGGCGACTACAATGAGCAGTTCTTC. Its translation is CASSTVTGGDYNEQFF.

The rearrangement links TRBV7-6 to TRBJ2-7, with TRBD2 matching 7 bases. In germline, CDR1 is SGHVS, CDR2 FNYEAQ. The CDR3 is 15 residues long. V lost 1 base and J lost 6; bases outside the gene matches: 9. CDR3 residues: CASSLGFGGEGEQYF. CDR3 DNA sequence: TGTGCCAGCAGCTTAGGGTTTGGCGGGGAGGGCGAGCAGTACTTC.

This rearrangement joins TRBV5-6 to TRBJ1-3, with TRBD1 matching over 7 bases. Germline trimming cut 1 base from V and 3 bases from J; bases unmatched to any gene: 4. The CDR3 loop spans 15 amino acids. In germline, CDR1 is SGHDT, CDR2 YYEEEE. The CDR3 DNA reads as TGTGCCAGCAGCTTGCTTGGACAGGATGGAAACACCATATATTTT. Its protein is CASSLLGQDGNTIYF.

V is TRBV18 and J is TRBJ2-1; no definite D call. CDR3 length: 13 residues. From germline, CDR1 is KGHSH and CDR2 LQKENI. Trimming shortened V by 1 base and J by 6 bases, and 7 bases separated the two germline ends. This CDR3 is CASSPLVSNEQFF. CDR3 sequence (DNA): TGTGCCAGCTCACCACTTGTGAGCAATGAGCAGTTCTTC.

The V and J genes are TRBV5-1 and TRBJ1-4, with D perhaps TRBD1 (5 bases). Germline loops: CDR1 SGHRS, CDR2 YFSETQ. With 2 bases removed from V and 3 bases from J, the gap between germline ends came to 14 bases. The CDR3 totals 16 residues. CDR3 DNA: TGCGCCAGCAGCTTAATCCCGACAGAGTCTAATGAAAAACTGTTTTTT. It yields the protein CASSLIPTESNEKLFF.

This chain connects TRBV5-1 to TRBJ2-1; 12 nucleotides agree with TRBD2. This CDR3 is 16 amino acids long. CDR1 and CDR2 from the germline V gene are SGHRS and YFSETQ. J gave up 4 bases and V 3 bases, and 5 bases lay outside the gene matches. CDR3 region: CASSSGLAGSYNEQFF. CDR3 coding DNA: TGCGCCAGCAGCTCGGGACTAGCGGGTTCTTACAATGAGCAGTTCTTC. Looking up the rest from reference TRBV5-1 and TRBJ2-1 gives the full variable domain: KAGVTQTPRYLIKTRGQQVTLSCSPISGHRSVSWYQQTPGQGLQFLFEYFSETQRNKGNFPGRFSGRQFSNSRSEMNVSTLELGDSALYLCASSSGLAGSYNEQFFGPGTRLTVL.

CDR3: CASRHLTGNTEAFF. The CDR3 DNA sequence: TGTGCCAGCAGACACCTAACAGGGAACACTGAAGCTTTCTTT. The chain employs TRBV9 and TRBJ1-1; maybe TRBD1 (5 bases). This CDR3 has 14 amino acids. The germline V gene has CDR1 SGDLS and CDR2 YYNGEE. Trimming cost V 5 bases and J 1 base, with 12 bases left between them. Full variable domain (remainder filled in from reference TRBV9 and TRBJ1-1): DSGVTQTPKHLITATGQRVTLRCSPRSGDLSVYWYQQSLDQGLQFLIQYYNGEERAKGNILERFSAQQFPDLHSELNLSSLELGDSALYFCASRHLTGNTEAFFGQGTRLTVV.

CDR3 in DNA: TGTGCCAGCAGGAGGTCCCTGCAGGCTTTCTTT. It is translated as CASRRSLQAFF. The chain carries TRBV28 and TRBJ1-1; D uncertain. V lost 6 bases to trimming and J lost 11 bases, with 13 bases between them. The CDR3 is made up of 11 amino acids. CDR1 MDHEN and CDR2 SYDVKM come from the germline V gene.

This clone was observed once. The chain joins TRBV27 to TRBJ2-7; D unresolved. V shed 8 bases and J shed 4 bases, with 12 bases lying between them. The CDR3 contains 12 residues. Germline CDR1 and CDR2: MNHEY and SMNVEV (reference sequence). CDR3 loop: CASAKARYEQYF. In DNA form, the CDR3 reads TGTGCCAGCGCCAAAGCTAGGTACGAGCAGTACTTC.

The V gene is TRBV20-1, the J gene TRBJ1-4, with a weak D call TRBD1 (5 bases). V was trimmed by 4 bases and J by 11 bases, leaving 11 bases between them. CDR1 and CDR2 (germline): DFQATT, SNEGSKA (reference sequence). CDR3 length: 11 residues. The DNA for the CDR3 is TGCAGTGCTACTGCTCGGGGGAAACTGTTTTTT. Translating it yields CSATARGKLFF.

The rearrangement links TRBV6-4 to TRBJ2-2; possible D gene TRBD1, 6 bases. CDR1 and CDR2 (germline): MRHNA, SNTAGT. The CDR3 is 18 residues long. The germline V and J ends were trimmed by 8 bases and 2 bases, with 24 bases remaining between them. The CDR3 DNA reads as TGTGCCAGCCGGCGCTTCGCCAGGGGTACTCTAAACACCGGGGAGCTGTTTTTT. It encodes CASRRFARGTLNTGELFF.

The CDR3 protein is CASWQQGENEQYF. DNA for the CDR3: TGTGCCAGCTGGCAACAGGGCGAAAACGAGCAGTACTTC. This chain links TRBV2 with TRBJ2-7; possibly TRBD1 for D (6 bases). The CDR3 has 13 residues. The germline V gene has CDR1 SNHLY and CDR2 FYNNEI. Trimming removed 8 bases from V and 5 bases from J, with 16 bases in between.